Below, 29 T cell receptor beta chains from the same sample are listed, as sequenced in a study of blood T cells in healthy people across ages. A second PCR, run for roughly 7 to 11 cycles, used a sample-barcoded 5' primer plus a J-beta primer mix. TCRdb reprocessed the 5' RACE reads with MiXCR, giving one entry per CDR3 protein. The repertoire includes around 2 million distinct CDR3 sequences, more than 35% of them detected once, and around 23% sits in the top ten. The specimen sequenced was blood. These receptors were collected from a human donor in good health.

The V and J genes are TRBV7-9 and TRBJ2-4, with unresolved D. The DNA end lines up better with TRBJ2-7; the J call may be wrong. Germline assignment: CDR1 SEHNR and CDR2 FQNEAQ (reference sequence). This CDR3 has 15 residues. The CDR3 DNA reads TGTGCCAGCAGCTTAGCCCTAAGCTCCTACAACGAGCAGTACTTC. Residues: CASSLALSSYNEQYF.

In this sample, this clonotype turned up a few times. The chain recombines TRBV9 with TRBJ2-1; D is uncertain. Germline-derived CDR1 and CDR2 are SGDLS and YYNGEE. The CDR3 sequence is 17 residues long. V was pared by 3 bases and J by 0 bases, with 16 bases between. This CDR3 is CASSGALNKSSYNEQFF. As DNA, the CDR3 is TGTGCCAGCAGCGGTGCTCTTAATAAGTCCTCCTACAATGAGCAGTTCTTC.

The rearrangement links TRBV4-3 to TRBJ2-3; 8 nucleotides line up with TRBD1. Germline V gene lookup returns CDR1 LGHNA and CDR2 YSLEER. Germline trimming cut 2 bases from V and 0 bases from J; bases unmatched to any gene: 4. The CDR3 totals 16 residues. The CDR3 DNA is TGCGCCAGCAGCCAAATGACAGGGGAAAGCACAGATACGCAGTATTTT. This translates into CASSQMTGESTDTQYF.

The chain employs TRBV28 and TRBJ1-5, with D possibly matching TRBD1 (6 bases). V dropped 9 bases and J dropped 2 bases, with 17 bases sitting between them. The CDR3 has 15 amino acids. Germline assignment: CDR1 MDHEN and CDR2 SYDVKM. The DNA of the CDR3 is TGTGCCAGTAGAAGGGGGGACGCGGGCAATCAGCCCCAGCATTTT. Protein sequence: CASRRGDAGNQPQHF.

CDR3 residues: CASSDSMSPGTEAFF. The CDR3 bases are TGTGCCAGCAGTGACTCGATGAGTCCGGGCACTGAAGCTTTCTTT. The chain couples TRBV6-4 to TRBJ1-1; D unclear. This CDR3 has 15 amino acids. The V gene lost 0 bases and the J gene lost 4 bases, with 12 bases spanning the gap. Germline CDR1 and CDR2: MRHNA and SNTAGT.

The rearrangement links TRBV12-3 or TRBV12-4 to TRBJ2-7; D is possibly TRBD1 or TRBD2 (5 bases each). The V gene lost 3 bases and the J gene lost 5 bases, with 11 bases spanning the gap. The CDR3 runs 13 residues. For the CDR3, the DNA is TGTGCCAGCAGTTTTGAGGGGACGGACGAGCAGTACTTC. Its protein product is CASSFEGTDEQYF.

V is TRBV7-9 and J is TRBJ1-2, with a possible D match to TRBD1 (6 bases). Per the germline V gene, CDR1 is SEHNR and CDR2 is FQNEAQ (reference sequence). The CDR3 sequence is 13 residues long. V lost 4 bases and J lost 8, with 14 bases in between. The CDR3 is CASSSLGGPGYTF. The CDR3 DNA reads TGTGCCAGCAGCTCCCTGGGGGGGCCGGGCTACACCTTC.

Only a few counts were recorded for this clonotype. V and J are TRBV28 and TRBJ2-7; no reliable D call. The CDR3 spans 13 residues. Germline V gene data show CDR1 as MDHEN and CDR2 as SYDVKM. V was pared by 3 bases and J by 3 bases, with 9 bases between. The CDR3 sequence is CASSLWQNYEQYF. CDR3 in DNA: TGTGCCAGCAGTTTGTGGCAAAACTACGAGCAGTACTTC.

This clonotype was counted many times. The genes are TRBV5-1 and TRBJ2-5; 9 bases match TRBD1. This CDR3 is built from 15 residues. The J segment lost 4 bases and the V segment lost 4 bases, leaving 8 bases of the junction unmatched. The germline gives CDR1 SGHRS, CDR2 YFSETQ. CDR3 sequence reads: CASSLGQGDLETQYF. In nucleotides, the CDR3 is TGCGCCAGCAGCCTGGGACAGGGTGATTTAGAGACCCAGTACTTC.

This clonotype has more than one count but fewer than ten. The rearrangement uses TRBV7-8 and TRBJ2-6, with D possibly TRBD1 on 6 matching bases. V lost 1 base and J 0 bases, leaving 16 bases between the germline ends. Germline V gives CDR1 SGHVS, CDR2 FQNEAQ. This CDR3 spans 19 amino acids. The CDR3, as DNA: TGTGCCAGCAGCTTAGGCTATCGGACAGCGAGCTCTGGGGCCAACGTCCTGACTTTC. This encodes CASSLGYRTASSGANVLTF.

This clonotype came up a few times. The chain employs TRBV4-3 and TRBJ2-1; D possibly corresponds to TRBD2 (6 bases). Trimming pared 5 bases from V and 10 bases from J, leaving 12 bases between. Germline CDR1 is LGHNA and CDR2 is YSLEER. This CDR3 has 12 amino acids. The CDR3 coding sequence is TGCGCCAGCAGCATGGGCAGCGGGGAGCAGTTCTTC. Translating it yields CASSMGSGEQFF.

Only a few counts were recorded for this clonotype. The rearrangement joins TRBV6-2 or TRBV6-3 to TRBJ2-4; possibly TRBD2 for D (7 bases). This CDR3 has 14 residues. Trimming took off 4 bases at V and 11 bases at J, with 18 bases between the two ends. The germline CDR1 and CDR2 sequences are MNHEY and SVGEGT. The CDR3 DNA is TGTGCCAGCAGTTCCAGGGGAGGGGAAGCGGTTCAGTACTTC. It yields the protein CASSSRGGEAVQYF.

The CDR3 DNA sequence: TGCAGCGTTGAATCACAGACAGGGGTCGGTGGCTACACCTTC. It codes for CSVESQTGVGGYTF. This rearrangement joins TRBV29-1 to TRBJ1-2; the match to TRBD1 covers 8 bases. CDR1 and CDR2 from the germline V gene are SQVTM and ANQGSEA. V trimming: 2 bases; J trimming: 7 bases; junction bases outside the gene matches: 9. The CDR3 loop spans 14 amino acids.

V is TRBV28 and J is TRBJ2-5; TRBD1 matches 7 bases. Germline-derived CDR1 and CDR2 are MDHEN and SYDVKM. After removal of 4 bases from V and 4 bases from J, the junction contained 9 bases not matched to a gene. CDR3 size: 15 residues. CDR3 sequence: CASSWKTGFRETQYF. The CDR3 DNA sequence: TGTGCCAGCAGTTGGAAGACAGGGTTTAGAGAGACCCAGTACTTC.

The rearrangement uses TRBV29-1 and TRBJ1-1; D possibly corresponds to TRBD1 (5 bases). CDR1 and CDR2 (germline): SQVTM, ANQGSEA. V was shortened by 4 bases and J by 4 bases, with 19 bases between the two germline ends. The CDR3 runs 15 residues. The CDR3 sequence is CSVVPWGIRGTEAFF. In DNA form, the CDR3 reads TGCAGCGTTGTCCCATGGGGGATCCGAGGCACTGAAGCTTTCTTT.

This clonotype was seen a handful of times. The chain is built from TRBV20-1 and TRBJ2-3, with TRBD2 matching over 12 bases. Trimming took 5 bases from V and 2 from J; bases not matched to a gene: 11. This CDR3 has 17 residues. CDR1 and CDR2 (germline): DFQATT, SNEGSKA (reference sequence). The CDR3 DNA sequence: TGCAGTGCTCACCCCCGACTAGCGGGGGACACCACAGATACGCAGTATTTT. Translation gives CSAHPRLAGDTTDTQYF.

The rearrangement uses TRBV12-3 or TRBV12-4 and TRBJ2-7; TRBD1 aligns across 8 bases. CDR3 size: 16 residues. V dropped 3 bases and J dropped 2; count of bases not matched to a gene: 9. The CDR3 sequence: CASSFLDRVVTYEQYF. The CDR3 nucleotides are TGTGCCAGCAGTTTCCTGGACAGGGTAGTAACCTACGAGCAGTACTTC.

In its sample, this clonotype was seen a few times. The J gene is TRBJ2-1, the V gene TRBV7-9, with 8 bases matching TRBD1. Trimming cost V 7 bases and J 7 bases; bases outside gene matches: 6. CDR1 is SEHNR and CDR2 is FQNEAQ in the germline V gene (reference sequence). This CDR3 contains 13 residues. CDR3 residues: CASNQGAQNEQFF. CDR3 nucleotide sequence: TGTGCCAGCAACCAGGGGGCTCAGAATGAGCAGTTCTTC.

The chain recombines TRBV10-3 with TRBJ1-4; a possible D gene is TRBD1 (5 bases). Germline V gene data show CDR1 as ENHRY and CDR2 as SYGVKD. The CDR3 loop spans 10 amino acids. The CDR3: CAARGEKLFF. CDR3 DNA sequence: TGTGCAGCGAGGGGTGAAAAACTGTTTTTT.

CDR3 nucleotide sequence: TGCGCCAGCAGCGGGACATTTTCTCATGGCTACACCTTC. Its protein is CASSGTFSHGYTF. The genes are TRBV5-1 and TRBJ1-2; possible D gene TRBD1, 6 bases. CDR3 length: 13 residues. Germline values: CDR1 SGHRS, CDR2 YFSETQ. V lost 4 bases and J 6 bases, leaving 13 bases between the germline ends.

This clonotype came up once. The V call is TRBV4-3, the J call TRBJ1-3; 7 bases align to TRBD1. V lost 4 bases and J lost 7; bases outside the gene matches: 10. The CDR3 is made up of 15 amino acids. CDR1 is LGHNA, CDR2 YSLEER, per germline. CDR3 in DNA: TGCGCCAGCAGCCCTCGGACAGGATCGGGGAACACCATATATTTT. It codes for CASSPRTGSGNTIYF.

This sequence joins TRBV6-6 and TRBJ2-7, with TRBD1 matching over 8 bases. Germline CDR1 MNHNY, CDR2 SVGAGI (reference sequence). Trimming removed 6 bases from V and 2 bases from J; junction bases left unmatched: 6. This CDR3 region has 14 residues. CDR3 loop: CASSHGTGTYEQYF. The CDR3 DNA reads as TGTGCCAGCAGCCATGGGACAGGTACCTACGAGCAGTACTTC.

V gene TRBV7-3 combines with J gene TRBJ2-1; D gene ambiguous. V was shortened by 0 bases and J by 7 bases, with 16 bases between the two germline ends. Germline CDR1 and CDR2: SGHTA and FQGTGA. The CDR3 sequence is 16 residues long. The CDR3 DNA is TGTGCCAGCAGCTTAACAGGCGACCTAGTTTTTAATGAGCAGTTCTTC. It codes for CASSLTGDLVFNEQFF.

This clonotype was picked up many times. The chain is built from TRBV7-2 and TRBJ2-1; D possibly corresponds to TRBD1 (5 bases). The germline gives CDR1 SGHTA, CDR2 FQGNSA. V lost 5 bases and J lost 4, with 12 bases in between. The CDR3 is 14 residues long. The CDR3 reads CASSLVQEYNEQFF. In nucleotides, the CDR3 is TGTGCCAGCAGCCTCGTACAGGAATACAATGAGCAGTTCTTC.

The chain recombines TRBV28 with TRBJ2-5; TRBD1 aligns across 7 bases. The length of the CDR3 is 13 residues. V shed 5 bases and J 11 bases; nucleotides not matched to a gene: 11. Germline V gene sequence: CDR1 MDHEN, CDR2 SYDVKM. The CDR3 sequence is CASSHRGVNEQYF. The CDR3 DNA is TGTGCCAGCAGTCACAGGGGTGTCAATGAGCAGTACTTC.

The V gene is TRBV4-2, the J gene TRBJ2-4; 8 bases are shared with TRBD1. CDR1 is LGHNA, CDR2 YNFKEQ, per germline. With V trimmed by 0 bases and J by 6 bases, 10 bases remained unmatched. The CDR3 runs 17 residues. CDR3 sequence: CASSQEDRGEIGNIQYF. The CDR3 DNA reads TGTGCCAGCAGCCAAGAAGACAGGGGAGAAATTGGAAACATTCAGTACTTC.

This clonotype was found a few times. The chain has TRBV20-1 and TRBJ2-3; perhaps D is TRBD1 or TRBD2 (5 bases each). The CDR3 consists of 13 residues. Germline lookup yields CDR1 DFQATT and CDR2 SNEGSKA (reference sequence). With 4 bases removed from V and 3 bases from J, the gap between germline ends came to 11 bases. This CDR3 is CSATLEGTDTQYF. The CDR3 DNA follows: TGCAGTGCTACCCTCGAGGGGACAGATACGCAGTATTTT.

This clonotype occurred a few times. This chain links TRBV7-2 with TRBJ2-5; 7 bases map to TRBD2. CDR1 SGHTA and CDR2 FQGNSA come from the germline V gene. This CDR3 is built from 15 residues. The junction had 8 bases not matched to a gene; V was cut back by 6 bases and J by 1 base. The CDR3 sequence is CASSSGTIFQETQYF. The CDR3 coding sequence is TGTGCCAGCAGTTCCGGGACTATCTTCCAAGAGACCCAGTACTTC.

This clonotype was recorded a few times. The gene calls are TRBV9 and TRBJ2-3, with 7 bases that match TRBD2. Per the germline V gene, CDR1 is SGDLS and CDR2 is YYNGEE. V trimming: 3 bases; J trimming: 4 bases; junction bases outside the gene matches: 8. The length of the CDR3 is 15 residues. The CDR3 bases are TGTGCCAGCAGCGAAAACCTAGCGGTCCCAGATACGCAGTATTTT. Amino acids: CASSENLAVPDTQYF.